Listed below are T cell receptor beta chains from one sample, sequenced in a study of siplizumab effects on memory and regulatory T cells. The data were produced by immunoSEQ multiplex PCR, yet TCRdb's version contains in-frame clones alone and is incomplete. The table has over 100,000 clones, more than 85% seen once. The material sequenced was Tregs sorted from blood. The receptors come from a human donor in good health. Each CDR3 is given with its conserved first and last residue. A D gene is named only where the DNA matches it firmly. Size tells how often a clone was seen (once, few, many) or the class of an expanded clone, and some rows leave it out.

j_call clone_size d_call v_call cdr3_nt cdr3_aa
TRBJ2-5 NA NA TRBV9 TGTGCCAGCAGCGTAGTCCCCTACAGTGGAGAGACCCAGTACTTC CASSVVPYSGETQYF
TRBJ2-5 NA NA TRBV10-2 TGCGCCAGCAAAGGATATCGGGAGACCCAGTACTTC CASKGYRETQYF
TRBJ1-2 NA NA TRBV12-5 TGTGCTACCTCCGGGGGACGGGAAGGAGATGGCTACACCTTC CATSGGREGDGYTF
TRBJ2-7 NA NA TRBV29-1 TGCAGCGTCGCATGGAGATACGAGCAGTACTTC CSVAWRYEQYF
TRBJ2-7 NA TRBD1 TRBV6-5 TGTGCCAGCAGAACAACCGGGACAGGGGGGTACGAGCAGTACTTC CASRTTGTGGYEQYF
TRBJ2-1 once NA TRBV11-2 TGTGCCAGCAGCCAGTTCAATGAGCAGTTCTTC CASSQFNEQFF
TRBJ1-1 once TRBD1 TRBV27 TGTGCCAGCAGTCTGACAGGGGTGGTGAACACTGAAGCTTTCTTT CASSLTGVVNTEAFF
TRBJ2-4 NA NA TRBV30 TGTGCCTGGAAGGGGCCCCCGAAAAACATTCAGTACTTC CAWKGPPKNIQYF
TRBJ2-1 NA TRBD1 TRBV6-1 TGTGCCAGCAGGAACAGGGGCGCCTCCTACAATGAGCAGTTCTTC CASRNRGASYNEQFF
TRBJ1-2 NA NA TRBV2 TGTGCCAGCCCGGGACGGAACAACTATGGCTACACCTTC CASPGRNNYGYTF
TRBJ2-7 NA NA TRBV7-2 TGTGCCAGCAGCTTTGGACAGATCTGGGAGCAGTACTTC CASSFGQIWEQYF
TRBJ2-3 NA NA TRBV11-3 TGTGCCAGCAGCCCGGCAGCCGGGCGCACAGATACGCAGTATTTT CASSPAAGRTDTQYF
TRBJ1-2 NA NA TRBV25-1 TGTGCCAGCATCCAGGCGGGCACCAACTATGGCTACACCTTC CASIQAGTNYGYTF
TRBJ2-2 NA TRBD2 TRBV25-1 TGTGCCAGCAGTGAATTAGGACTAGCGACCGGGGAGCTGTTTTTT CASSELGLATGELFF
TRBJ1-1 NA TRBD1 TRBV5-6 TGTGCCAGCAGCTATATCATACAGGGGCGGAACACTGAAGCTTTCTTT CASSYIIQGRNTEAFF
TRBJ2-1 NA NA TRBV5-1 TGCGCCAGCAGCCCAAACTACAATGAGCAGTTCTTC CASSPNYNEQFF
TRBJ1-3 NA TRBD1 TRBV5-1 TGCGCCAGCACCCCAGGGGGGCCTGGAAACACCATATATTTT CASTPGGPGNTIYF
TRBJ1-6 NA NA TRBV6-5 TGTGCCAGCAGCTTCAATGACGGGGGTTCACCCCTCCACTTT CASSFNDGGSPLHF
TRBJ2-7 NA NA TRBV18 TGTGCCAGCTCACTGTCGGACAGCTACGAGCAGTACTTC CASSLSDSYEQYF
TRBJ1-1 NA NA TRBV11-2 TGTGCCAGCAGTCGTACAGCTGAAGCTTTCTTT CASSRTAEAFF
TRBJ1-6 NA TRBD1 TRBV11-2 TGTGCCAGCAGCTTTGGTCGGACCGGGACAGATAATAATTCACCCCTCCACTTT CASSFGRTGTDNNSPLHF
TRBJ1-1 NA TRBD1 TRBV5-1 TGCGCCAGCAGCTGGACAGGGAAGTCTGAAGCTTTCTTT CASSWTGKSEAFF
TRBJ2-5 NA TRBD2 TRBV9 TGTGCCAGCAGCGTCGGGCGGGGGGGCCTCCAAGAGACCCAGTACTTC CASSVGRGGLQETQYF
TRBJ1-1 few NA TRBV6-4 TGTGCCAGCAGTGGGGAGAGTACAGGAAGCATGAACACTGAAGCTTTCTTT CASSGESTGSMNTEAFF
TRBJ2-3 NA NA TRBV5-1 TGCGCCAGCAGCTTCACCCCTGGCGGATGGAACACAGATACGCAGTATTTT CASSFTPGGWNTDTQYF
TRBJ2-2 NA NA TRBV19 TGTGCCAGTAGTATAGAGGGGGAATCGAACACCGGGGAGCTGTTTTTT CASSIEGESNTGELFF
TRBJ1-5 once NA TRBV4-3 TGCGCCAGCAGCCAAGATCTCGGGGAAAGCAATCAGCCCCAGCATTTT CASSQDLGESNQPQHF
TRBJ2-2 once TRBD1 TRBV30 TGTGCCTGGAGTCCACAGGGGGCCGGGGAGCTGTTTTTT CAWSPQGAGELFF
TRBJ1-5 NA TRBD1 TRBV6-5 TGTGCCAGTAAACAGGGGGCGAATCAGCCCCAGCATTTT CASKQGANQPQHF
TRBJ1-6 NA NA TRBV10-3 TGTGCCATGAGGACAGCGCCTAATTCACCCCTCCACTTT CAMRTAPNSPLHF
TRBJ2-1 NA TRBD2 TRBV11-3 TGTGCCAGCAGCTTCGGGCGGGGGTTCCCTCTAGAGCAGTTCTTC CASSFGRGFPLEQFF
TRBJ2-3 NA TRBD1 TRBV7-9 TGTGCCAGCAGCTTATACGGGACAGGGGTCACAGATACGCAGTATTTT CASSLYGTGVTDTQYF
TRBJ2-1 NA TRBD2 TRBV10-3 TGTGCCATCAGCTTCCCGGGACTAGCGGGAGCTAAGGTAAACAATGAGCAGTTCTTC CAISFPGLAGAKVNNEQFF
TRBJ2-5 NA TRBD2 TRBV29-1 TGCAGCGTAGGGGGACTAGCGGGTGGGGAGACCCAGTACTTC CSVGGLAGGETQYF
TRBJ2-3 NA NA TRBV5-6 TGTGCCAGCAGCTTTAGTAAGCGGGCGAGCACAGATACGCAGTATTTT CASSFSKRASTDTQYF
TRBJ2-7 NA TRBD1 TRBV9 TGTGCCAGCAGCGCCGGGACAGGATTCGAGCAGTACTTC CASSAGTGFEQYF
TRBJ2-1 NA TRBD2 TRBV6-5 TGTGCCAGCAGTTACGCTAGCGGGGGGGCTGGTGAGCAGTTCTTC CASSYASGGAGEQFF
TRBJ2-7 NA NA TRBV27 TGTGCCAGCAGTTTAATAGGATCCTCCTACGAGCAGTACTTC CASSLIGSSYEQYF
TRBJ1-2 NA NA TRBV19 TGTGCCAGTAGTACCCCGACCGGGGCGAGTCTCTATGGCTACACCTTC CASSTPTGASLYGYTF
TRBJ2-7 NA NA TRBV10-2 TGCGCCAGCAGTGAGCTGTTGGGGGCGAGCCACGAGCAGTACTTC CASSELLGASHEQYF
TRBJ2-6 NA NA TRBV6-6 TGTGCCGCAGTCTCCCCAGGGGGGGCCAACGTCCTGACTTTC CAAVSPGGANVLTF
TRBJ1-4 NA NA TRBV7-2 TGTGCCAGCAGCTTAGATGGATTTAATGAAAAACTGTTTTTT CASSLDGFNEKLFF